This TCR beta chain was retrieved from a study of T cells in Graves' hyperthyroidism and ophthalmopathy. The CDR3 is 15 residues long. CDR1 is MGHRA, CDR2 YSYEKL, per germline. The V segment lost 2 bases and the J segment 5 bases; nucleotides outside the gene matches: 6. Isolation of PBMCs was performed on about 10 ml fresh peripheral blood. This clonotype was seen many times. RNA transcripts yielded amplified TCR beta CDR3 regions. HTBI primers were employed in a first-round RT-PCR of the TCR CDR3. One entry per CDR3 protein, called by TCRdb with MiXCR from the multiplex PCR reads. Seen here are over 300,000 distinct CDR3 sequences, approximately 15% observed once, and the top ten hold 9.5% to 11%.

Sequencing was done on a sample of blood. The chain employs TRBV4-1 and TRBJ1-2; 9 nucleotides match TRBD1. This clonotype originated in a woman aged 55-70 years with Graves' hyperthyroidism. The CDR3 sequence is CASSQRTGAEYGYTF. The CDR3 coding sequence is TGCGCCAGCAGCCAACGGACAGGGGCTGAGTATGGCTACACCTTC.